The T cell receptor beta chain described here comes from a study of early T cells in non-severe SARS-CoV-2 infection. Study-wide context: Whole-blood bulk RNA, unsorted, was sequenced, and chains were unpaired. Findings of the study overall: Reliance on VDJdb matching favored anti-spike CD8 responses; private and CD4 specificities were missed.

This clonotype was recorded a few times. Its cognate antigen is unknown. Per germline, CDR1 SGHAT and CDR2 FQNNGV. The CDR3 has 16 amino acids. The J segment lost 8 bases and the V segment lost 3 bases, leaving 8 bases of the junction unmatched. The protocol attached unique molecular identifiers to individual cDNA molecules. TCRdb re-analysed the 5' RACE reads in MiXCR, keeping a single row per CDR3 protein. This repertoire shows around 49,000 distinct CDR3 sequences, more than 9% found once; its top ten account for around a fifth. The chain recombines TRBV11-2 with TRBJ2-1; 12 bases align to TRBD1. This sequence was found in an adult who was a healthcare worker with PCR-confirmed SARS-CoV-2 infection or an uninfected control (not recorded which). The specimen sequenced was whole blood. The CDR3 DNA follows: TGTGCCAGCAGCTTCCGACTCGGGACAGGGGGCCATGAGCAGTTCTTC. Translation: CASSFRLGTGGHEQFF.